The clone carrying this TCR beta chain occurred once. Before DNA extraction, 1-10 million cryopreserved PBMC were held in the samples. In germline, CDR1 is LNHDA, CDR2 SQIVND (reference sequence). The J segment lost 4 bases and the V segment lost 5 bases, leaving 11 bases of the junction unmatched. The CDR3 extends over 16 amino acids. The data were obtained in a study of long-term antiretroviral therapy in people with HIV. Researchers report immunoSEQ v3.0 was run at survey level. Using immunoSEQ multiplex PCR, the repertoire was profiled, and TCRdb retains in-frame clones only, with some absent. Of around 29,000 clones listed, 93% were seen once; the top ten hold 5.5% to 7%.

The TCR was taken from a woman between 40 and 55 years old with HIV. V gene TRBV19 combines with J gene TRBJ2-1, with 7 bases fitting TRBD2. Sample: unsorted PBMCs, taken approximately 6.5 years after starting antiretroviral therapy. The CDR3: CASSRFGGSKYNEQFF. The CDR3, as DNA: TGTGCCAGTAGTCGATTCGGGGGGTCAAAATACAATGAGCAGTTCTTC. Full variable domain (rest looked up from reference TRBV19 and TRBJ2-1): DGGITQSPKYLFRKEGQNVTLSCEQNLNHDAMYWYRQDPGQGLRLIYYSQIVNDFQKGDIAEGYSVSREKKESFPLTVTSAQKNPTAFYLCASSRFGGSKYNEQFFGPGTRLTVL.